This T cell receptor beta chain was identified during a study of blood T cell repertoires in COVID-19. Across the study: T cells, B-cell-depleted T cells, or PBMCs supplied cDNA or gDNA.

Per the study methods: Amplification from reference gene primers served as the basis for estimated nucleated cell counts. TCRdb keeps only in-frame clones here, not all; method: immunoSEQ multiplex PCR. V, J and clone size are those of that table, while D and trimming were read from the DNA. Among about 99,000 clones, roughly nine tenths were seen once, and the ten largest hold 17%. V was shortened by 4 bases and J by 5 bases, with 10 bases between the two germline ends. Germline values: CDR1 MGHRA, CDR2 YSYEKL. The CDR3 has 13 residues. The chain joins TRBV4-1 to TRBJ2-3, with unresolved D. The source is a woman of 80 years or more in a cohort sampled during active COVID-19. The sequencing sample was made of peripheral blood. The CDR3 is CASSPQELDTQYF. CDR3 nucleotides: TGCGCCAGCAGCCCCCAGGAACTAGATACGCAGTATTTT.